This T cell receptor (beta chain) appears in the sequencing data of a study of cytomegalovirus exposure and HLA in healthy donors. The study, taken as a whole, reports: With DRB1 most and HLA-C fewest, TCR association rates differed between HLA loci in a later analysis. Earlier analysis looked at TCR beta V segments, and most were productive about 87% or about 30% of the time. Excluded were some V segments that proved indistinguishable, including TRBV6-2 and TRBV6-3.

Primers included in the PCR were 60 Vbeta and 13 Jbeta primers. Only in-frame clones appear in the TCRdb table, and some are missing; sequencing was by immunoSEQ multiplex PCR. Altogether around 170,000 clones are present, around 80% being singletons, with the ten largest covering 1.9%. This clone was detected a few times. Its specificity is not known. V shed 5 bases and J shed 2 bases, with 4 bases lying between them. CDR1 MNHEY and CDR2 SVGAGI come from the germline V gene. The CDR3 loop spans 11 amino acids. This rearrangement joins TRBV6-5 to TRBJ2-7; D not resolved. Sequencing was carried out using PBMCs. The sequence derives from a woman between 25 and 40 years old in good health and CMV-seronegative. CDR3 DNA: TGTGCCAGCAGTAACACCTACGAGCAGTACTTC. Translated: CASSNTYEQYF.